Given below is one T cell receptor beta chain in context. Its target is unknown. These data originate in a study of long-term antiretroviral therapy in people with HIV. Researchers ran immunoSEQ v3.0 at survey level. Some clones are missing from TCRdb's copy, which holds only in-frame ones; the method was immunoSEQ multiplex PCR. The table lists 20,000 to 25,000 clones, 87% of them singletons. Germline V gene lookup returns CDR1 SGHRS and CDR2 YFSETQ. Trimming took off 7 bases at V and 8 bases at J, with 24 bases between the two ends. The CDR3 has 15 residues. Findings of the study overall: Spans of CDR3 length were tighter for HIV repertoires than for controls.

V gene TRBV5-1 combines with J gene TRBJ1-2; D is perhaps TRBD1 (5 bases). This receptor was identified in a woman aged 50 to 60 with HIV. The material sequenced was unsorted PBMCs, taken roughly 2.7 years after starting antiretroviral therapy. The CDR3 region is CASGPSGGSSYGYTF. The CDR3 DNA reads TGCGCCAGCGGACCGTCGGGGGGTAGCTCGTACGGCTACACCTTC.